This T cell receptor (beta chain) was sequenced during a study of T cells after somatic rescue of genetic block. Germline V gene lookup returns CDR1 MDHEN and CDR2 SYDVKM. V lost 3 bases and J 7 bases, leaving 6 bases between the germline ends. This CDR3 is built from 11 residues. Only in-frame clones appear in the TCRdb table, and some are missing; sequencing was by immunoSEQ multiplex PCR. The sample lists under 150,000 clones; just over 90% were seen once. Sequencing input: peripheral blood mononuclear cells (PBMCs). The TCR comes from a young woman. This chain joins TRBV28 and TRBJ1-1; D gene ambiguous. The CDR3 bases are TGTGCCAGCAGTTTGACCTTTGAAGCTTTCTTT. Translating it yields CASSLTFEAFF.